The present T cell receptor beta chain was sequenced within a study of cytomegalovirus exposure and HLA in healthy donors. Both 60 Vbeta primers and 13 Jbeta primers went into the PCR. Original processing methods: Some 80 million unique TCR beta chains, 10 million to 14 million shared, were counted in a later analysis. Assay: immunoSEQ multiplex PCR; the TCRdb copy retains only in-frame clones and omits some. Clonal size and the V and J genes are those of that table, whereas D and trimming came from the DNA. The sample shows some 170,000 clones, roughly 76% of them seen only once. Everyone who donated was a healthy bone marrow donor. Germline CDR1 is SNHLY and CDR2 is FYNNEI. The CDR3 runs to 15 residues. Trimming took 6 bases from V and 4 from J, leaving 15 bases between them. Notes on the study in general: When analyzed later, the rates of TCR association showed variation by HLA locus, with DRB1 the most and HLA-C the fewest.

This clone has only a few counts. What it recognizes is unknown. The V gene is TRBV2, the J gene TRBJ1-4; tentatively, D is TRBD1 (6 bases). This sequence was found in a woman aged 18-29 years in good health and CMV-seropositive. Material: PBMCs. The CDR3 nucleotides read TGTGCCAGCAGAAACCCAGGGGCCATTAATGAAAAACTGTTTTTT. It codes for CASRNPGAINEKLFF.